This note documents a single TCR beta chain sequence. What it binds is not known. The PCR ran on 60 Vbeta and 13 Jbeta primers. Assay: immunoSEQ multiplex PCR; the TCRdb copy retains only in-frame clones and omits some. The table has around 160,000 clones, about 75% seen once. This entry belongs to a study of cytomegalovirus exposure and HLA in healthy donors. The length of the CDR3 is 13 residues. V was cut by 3 bases and J by 0 bases, with 6 bases left in between. The germline V gene encodes CDR1 SQVTM and CDR2 ANQGSEA. Study results and limitations: A missense DCLRE1C variant was associated with V- and J-gene trimming of TCR beta chains in a later analysis, and an independent cohort replicated the association. There were some public TCRs occurring in many donors, but most TCR sequences were rare.

This rearrangement joins TRBV29-1 to TRBJ2-1, with D unclear. This clonotype originated in a man between 18 and 35 years old in good health and CMV-seropositive. Sequencing was carried out using PBMCs. CDR3 sequence reads: CSVEFSSYNEQFF. The CDR3 nucleotides read TGCAGCGTTGAGTTTAGCTCCTACAATGAGCAGTTCTTC.